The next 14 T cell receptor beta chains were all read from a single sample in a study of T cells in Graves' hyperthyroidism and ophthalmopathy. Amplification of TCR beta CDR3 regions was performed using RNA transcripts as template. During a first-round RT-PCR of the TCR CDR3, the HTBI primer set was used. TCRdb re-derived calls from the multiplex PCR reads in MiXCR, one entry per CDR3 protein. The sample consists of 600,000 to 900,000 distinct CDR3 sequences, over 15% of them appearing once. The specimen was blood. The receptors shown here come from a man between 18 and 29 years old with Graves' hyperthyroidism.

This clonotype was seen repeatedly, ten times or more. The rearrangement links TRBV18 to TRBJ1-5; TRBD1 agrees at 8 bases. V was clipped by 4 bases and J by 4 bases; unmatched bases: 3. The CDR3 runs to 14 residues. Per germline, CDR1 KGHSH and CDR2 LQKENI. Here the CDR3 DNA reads TGTGCCAGCTCACGGACAGGGACGAATCAGCCCCAGCATTTT. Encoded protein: CASSRTGTNQPQHF.

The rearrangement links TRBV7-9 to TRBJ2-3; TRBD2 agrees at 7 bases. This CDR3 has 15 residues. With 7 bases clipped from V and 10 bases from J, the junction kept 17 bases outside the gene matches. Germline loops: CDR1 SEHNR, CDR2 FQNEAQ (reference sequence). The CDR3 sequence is CASITSGGLSYAQYF. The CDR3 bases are TGTGCCAGCATCACCTCTGGGGGACTATCATATGCGCAGTATTTT.

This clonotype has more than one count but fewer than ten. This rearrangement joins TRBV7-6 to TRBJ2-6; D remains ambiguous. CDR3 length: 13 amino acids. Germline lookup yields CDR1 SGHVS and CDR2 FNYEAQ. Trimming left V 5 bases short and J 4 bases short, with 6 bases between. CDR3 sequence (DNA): TGTGCCAGCAGCCCTGAAGGGGCCAACGTCCTGACTTTC. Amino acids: CASSPEGANVLTF.

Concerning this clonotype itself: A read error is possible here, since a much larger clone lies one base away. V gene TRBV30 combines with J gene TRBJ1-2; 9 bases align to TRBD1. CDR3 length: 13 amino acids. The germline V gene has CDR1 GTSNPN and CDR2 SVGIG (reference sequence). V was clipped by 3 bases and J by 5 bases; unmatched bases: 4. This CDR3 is CAWSRDRAYGYTF. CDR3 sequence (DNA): TGTGCCTGGAGCCGGGACAGGGCTTATGGCTACACCTTC.

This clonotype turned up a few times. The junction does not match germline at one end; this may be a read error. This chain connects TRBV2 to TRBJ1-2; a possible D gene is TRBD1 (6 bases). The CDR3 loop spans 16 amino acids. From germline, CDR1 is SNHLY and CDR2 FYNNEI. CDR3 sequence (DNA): TGTGCCAGCAGTACGCTGGAAGGGGGTACTCGATCCCTTCAAGCCTTC. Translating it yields CASSTLEGGTRSLQAF. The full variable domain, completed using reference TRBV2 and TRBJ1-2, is EPEVTQTPSHQVTQMGQEVILRCVPISNHLYFYWYRQILGQKVEFLVSFYNNEISEKSEIFDDQFSVERPDGSNFTLKIRSTKLEDSAMYFCASSTLEGGTRSLQAFGSGTRLTVV.

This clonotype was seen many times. The CDR3 sequence: CASSGTGEGYTF. The CDR3 bases are TGTGCCAGCTCGGGGACAGGGGAAGGCTACACCTTC. This chain joins TRBV18 and TRBJ1-2; 10 nucleotides match TRBD1. J was trimmed by 8 bases and V by 6 bases; bases with no gene match: 3. The CDR3 covers 12 residues. Germline CDR1 KGHSH, CDR2 LQKENI.

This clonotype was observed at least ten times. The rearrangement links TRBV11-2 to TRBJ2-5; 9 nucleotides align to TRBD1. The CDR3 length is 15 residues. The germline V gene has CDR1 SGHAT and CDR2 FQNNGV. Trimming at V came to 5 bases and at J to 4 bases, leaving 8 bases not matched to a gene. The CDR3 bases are TGTGCCAGCAGCCTCGGACAGGGGAGTGGAGAGACCCAGTACTTC. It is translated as CASSLGQGSGETQYF.

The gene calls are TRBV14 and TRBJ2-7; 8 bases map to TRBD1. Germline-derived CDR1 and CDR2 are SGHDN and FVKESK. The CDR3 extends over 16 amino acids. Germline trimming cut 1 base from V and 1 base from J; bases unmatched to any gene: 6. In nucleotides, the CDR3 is TGTGCCAGCAGCCAAGGGACAGGGCTAAGGTCCTACGAGCAGTACTTC. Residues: CASSQGTGLRSYEQYF.

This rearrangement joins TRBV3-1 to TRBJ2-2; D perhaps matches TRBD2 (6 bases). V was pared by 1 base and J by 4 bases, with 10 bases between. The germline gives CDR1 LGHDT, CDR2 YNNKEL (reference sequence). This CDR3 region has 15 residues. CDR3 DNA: TGTGCCAGCAGCCAAGGGTCCGGGAGCACCGGGGAGCTGTTTTTT. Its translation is CASSQGSGSTGELFF.

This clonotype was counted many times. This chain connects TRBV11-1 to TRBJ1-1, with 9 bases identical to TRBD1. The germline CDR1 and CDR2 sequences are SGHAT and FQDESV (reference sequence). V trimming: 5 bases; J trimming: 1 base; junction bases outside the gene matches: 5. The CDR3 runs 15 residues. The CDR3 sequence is CASSVPGQGNTEAFF. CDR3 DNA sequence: TGTGCCAGCAGCGTACCGGGACAGGGGAACACTGAAGCTTTCTTT.

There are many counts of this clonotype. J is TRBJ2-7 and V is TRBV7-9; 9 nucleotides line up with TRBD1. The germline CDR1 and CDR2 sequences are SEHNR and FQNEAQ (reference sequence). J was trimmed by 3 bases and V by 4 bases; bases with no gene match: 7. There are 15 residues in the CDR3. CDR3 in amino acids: CASSSGLGQGYEQYF. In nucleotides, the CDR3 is TGTGCCAGCAGCTCGGGACTGGGACAGGGCTACGAGCAGTACTTC.

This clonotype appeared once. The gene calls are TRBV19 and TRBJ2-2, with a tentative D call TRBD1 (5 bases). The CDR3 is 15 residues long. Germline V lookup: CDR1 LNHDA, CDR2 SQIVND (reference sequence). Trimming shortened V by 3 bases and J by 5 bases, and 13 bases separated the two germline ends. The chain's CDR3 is CASSMRQGVTGELFF. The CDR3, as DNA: TGTGCCAGTAGTATGAGGCAGGGTGTAACCGGGGAGCTGTTTTTT.

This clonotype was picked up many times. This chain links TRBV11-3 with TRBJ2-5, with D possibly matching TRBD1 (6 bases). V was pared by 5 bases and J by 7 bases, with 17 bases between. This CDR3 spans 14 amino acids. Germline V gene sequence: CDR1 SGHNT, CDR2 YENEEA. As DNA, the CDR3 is TGTGCCAGCAGCCCCCCGGGGCTCAGGGGGACCCAGTACTTC. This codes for CASSPPGLRGTQYF.

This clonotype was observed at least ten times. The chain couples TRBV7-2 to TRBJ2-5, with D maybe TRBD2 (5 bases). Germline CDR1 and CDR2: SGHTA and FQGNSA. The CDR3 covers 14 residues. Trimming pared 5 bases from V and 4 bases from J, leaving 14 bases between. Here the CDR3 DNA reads TGTGCCAGCAGCGGGAGCGGTATAGCAGAGACCCAGTACTTC. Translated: CASSGSGIAETQYF.